The 19 T cell receptor beta chains listed next were all sequenced from one sample in a study of cytomegalovirus exposure and HLA in healthy donors. The PCR contained 60 Vbeta and 13 Jbeta primers. Clones were read by immunoSEQ multiplex PCR, and TCRdb kept only the in-frame ones, dropping some. The table shows almost 95,000 clones, with just under 70% occurring only once. Specimen: PBMCs. These receptors originate from a man aged 45 to 65 in good health and CMV-seronegative.

This chain joins TRBV6-1 and TRBJ1-6; D possibly corresponds to TRBD1 (6 bases). This CDR3 region has 16 residues. CDR1 and CDR2 (germline): MNHNS, SASEGT. Trimming removed 0 bases from V and 4 bases from J, with 10 bases in between. CDR3 sequence: CASSEARTVYNSPLHF. CDR3 DNA: TGTGCCAGCAGTGAAGCCCGGACAGTTTATAATTCACCCCTCCACTTT.

This chain connects TRBV16 to TRBJ1-1, with 7 bases lining up with TRBD1. The V segment lost 1 base and the J segment 1 base; nucleotides outside the gene matches: 0. Germline V lookup: CDR1 KGHSY, CDR2 FQNENV. The CDR3 spans 14 residues. CDR3 loop: CASSQWTGNTEAFF. The CDR3 nucleotides read TGTGCCAGCAGCCAATGGACAGGGAACACTGAAGCTTTCTTT.

This clone showed up just once. The genes are TRBV5-1 and TRBJ2-5, with a tentative D call TRBD1 (5 bases). CDR1 is SGHRS and CDR2 is YFSETQ in the germline V gene. This CDR3 contains 13 residues. V lost 0 bases and J lost 5, with 8 bases in between. CDR3 sequence reads: CASSLEPGETQYF. The CDR3 DNA reads as TGCGCCAGCAGCTTGGAACCAGGGGAGACCCAGTACTTC.

This clone has only a few counts. CDR3 sequence: CASSQAGQGRSGANVLTF. The CDR3 DNA reads as TGTGCCAGCAGCCAAGCGGGACAGGGCCGCTCTGGGGCCAACGTCCTGACTTTC. The chain uses TRBV4-2 and TRBJ2-6; TRBD1 aligns across 9 bases. Per germline, CDR1 LGHNA and CDR2 YNFKEQ. The CDR3 spans 18 residues. V lost 1 base, J lost 0 bases, and 4 bases stayed unmatched.

The chain joins TRBV28 to TRBJ2-3, with 8 nucleotides matching TRBD1. There are 15 residues in the CDR3. Germline V gives CDR1 MDHEN, CDR2 SYDVKM. The ends lost 6 bases at V and 2 bases at J; junction bases unmatched: 7. In DNA form, the CDR3 reads TGTGCCAGCAGCTCTCCGGGACAGGACACAGATACGCAGTATTTT. It is translated as CASSSPGQDTDTQYF.

This sequence joins TRBV18 and TRBJ1-1, with D hard to call. The CDR3 contains 15 residues. Trimming took off 0 bases at V and 0 bases at J, with 8 bases between the two ends. From germline, CDR1 is KGHSH and CDR2 LQKENI. CDR3 region: CASSPPARMNTEAFF. The CDR3 coding sequence is TGTGCCAGCTCACCACCAGCCAGGATGAACACTGAAGCTTTCTTT.

V usage is TRBV5-4 and J usage is TRBJ1-1; D call uncertain. Germline lookup yields CDR1 SGHNT and CDR2 YYREEE (reference sequence). V was trimmed by 4 bases and J by 1 base, leaving 17 bases between them. This CDR3 spans 16 amino acids. DNA for the CDR3: TGTGCCAGCAGCCCCCCGGGAGAACGTTCGAACACTGAAGCTTTCTTT. Translation gives CASSPPGERSNTEAFF.

The chain uses TRBV7-9 and TRBJ1-4, with D hard to call. The germline V and J ends were trimmed by 5 bases and 8 bases, with 12 bases remaining between them. This CDR3 has 13 residues. Germline values: CDR1 SEHNR, CDR2 FQNEAQ (reference sequence). The CDR3 nucleotides read TGTGCCAGCAGCATAATCGAGGCAGAAAAACTGTTTTTT. Translating it yields CASSIIEAEKLFF. Combining the CDR3 with reference TRBV7-9 and TRBJ1-4 gives the whole variable domain DTGVSQNPRHKITKRGQNVTFRCDPISEHNRLYWYRQTLGQGPEFLTYFQNEAQLEKSRLLSDRFSAERPKGSFSTLEIQRTEQGDSAMYLCASSIIEAEKLFFGSGTQLSVL.

The chain employs TRBV2 and TRBJ2-7, with a possible D match to TRBD1 (6 bases). Germline CDR1 reads SNHLY; CDR2 reads FYNNEI. V lost 4 bases to trimming and J lost 3 bases, with 16 bases between them. This CDR3 region has 15 residues. CDR3 loop: CASSVFGDTVYEQYF. As DNA, the CDR3 is TGTGCCAGCAGTGTTTTCGGGGACACGGTCTACGAGCAGTACTTC.

The chain couples TRBV21-1 to TRBJ2-3; the table assigns TRBD1, which was not confirmed against the DNA. TRBV21-1 is tagged as a pseudogene. The CDR3 runs 11 residues. The CDR3 spells CASQQGDTQYF. The DNA for the CDR3 is TGTGCCAGCCAACAGGGGGATACGCAGTATTTT.

The chain employs TRBV6-1 and TRBJ1-1; possible D gene TRBD1, 5 bases. Germline CDR1 and CDR2: MNHNS and SASEGT. The CDR3 covers 16 residues. V lost 0 bases to trimming and J lost 0 bases, with 11 bases between them. DNA of the CDR3: TGTGCCAGCAGTGAAGCGCAGGGTCGGATGAACACTGAAGCTTTCTTT. Translating it yields CASSEAQGRMNTEAFF.

This clone was observed a handful of times. The chain combines TRBV7-2 with TRBJ2-1; possibly TRBD2 for D (6 bases). The V and J ends lost 5 bases and 6 bases respectively, with 11 bases between them. The germline CDR1 and CDR2 sequences are SGHTA and FQGNSA. The CDR3 is 13 residues long. DNA for the CDR3: TGTGCCAGCAGCACCGCGGGGCTCAATGAGCAGTTCTTC. It codes for CASSTAGLNEQFF.

This clone was recorded once. The V and J genes are TRBV7-6 and TRBJ2-5; D possibly corresponds to TRBD2 (5 bases). V lost 0 bases and J 4 bases, leaving 9 bases between the germline ends. Germline values: CDR1 SGHVS, CDR2 FNYEAQ. This CDR3 has 14 residues. In DNA form, the CDR3 reads TGTGCCAGCAGCTTAGCGGGAGAGGGAGAGACCCAGTACTTC. It yields the protein CASSLAGEGETQYF.

The chain is built from TRBV6-5 and TRBJ1-2; D is possibly TRBD1 (5 bases). From germline, CDR1 is MNHEY and CDR2 SVGAGI. V was trimmed by 2 bases and J by 8 bases, leaving 15 bases between them. The CDR3 runs 14 residues. The CDR3 is CASSYPRAGHGYTF. The DNA of the CDR3 is TGTGCCAGCAGTTACCCAAGAGCAGGACACGGCTACACCTTC.

This clone turned up a few times. The rearrangement links TRBV5-1 to TRBJ1-2, with a weak D call TRBD1 (5 bases). Germline V gene data show CDR1 as SGHRS and CDR2 as YFSETQ. V was pared by 0 bases and J by 5 bases, with 8 bases between. This CDR3 has 13 residues. CDR3 sequence: CASSLEGPYGYTF. The CDR3 nucleotides read TGCGCCAGCAGCTTGGAGGGGCCGTATGGCTACACCTTC.

The chain links TRBV7-2 to TRBJ2-2, with D possibly being TRBD2 (5 bases). Between the trimmed V and J ends, which lost 5 bases and 6 bases, there was a span of 10 bases. The germline gives CDR1 SGHTA, CDR2 FQGNSA. CDR3 size: 13 residues. The DNA of the CDR3 is TGTGCCAGCAGCCGACTAACTTCCGGGGAGCTGTTTTTT. It specifies CASSRLTSGELFF.

The chain is built from TRBV9 and TRBJ2-3; 8 bases align to TRBD2. Germline V gene data show CDR1 as SGDLS and CDR2 as YYNGEE. Losses at the gene ends were 0 bases for V and 5 bases for J; bases not matched to a gene: 5. The CDR3 consists of 15 residues. Written as DNA, the CDR3 is TGTGCCAGCAGCGTAGGGGTAGCGGGGTTAGATACGCAGTATTTT. It translates to CASSVGVAGLDTQYF.

The V gene is TRBV5-6, the J gene TRBJ1-4; weak D call: TRBD1 (5 bases). The V end lost 0 bases, the J end lost 7 bases, and 13 bases lay between the germline ends. The CDR3 sequence is 15 residues long. The germline V gene has CDR1 SGHDT and CDR2 YYEEEE. CDR3 amino acids: CASSLGGGLSEKLFF. The CDR3 DNA follows: TGTGCCAGCAGCTTGGGGGGGGGTCTGAGTGAAAAACTGTTTTTT.

The V call is TRBV2, the J call TRBJ2-2, with 8 bases that match TRBD2. Trimming removed 4 bases from V and 1 base from J; junction bases left unmatched: 5. The CDR3 length is 16 residues. Germline V gene sequence: CDR1 SNHLY, CDR2 FYNNEI. The CDR3 nucleotides read TGTGCCAGCAGTGCCCCGGGACTAGTGAACACCGGGGAGCTGTTTTTT. It is translated as CASSAPGLVNTGELFF.